This TCR beta chain was profiled in a study of identical twins (dated by TCRdb to the mid-2010s). At the level of the whole study: To test whether fetal clonotypes persist, the study used deep sequencing on TCR alpha and beta repertoires from monozygotic twins, unrelated adults of various ages, and cord blood. To rule out contamination, replicate twin experiments were performed at different times with different library preparation protocols.

The library was prepared using 5' RACE. These reads were obtained on an Illumina HiSeq 2000. Template switching introduced a universal primer binding site; the final cDNA contained a unique molecular identifier, enabling accurate counting of TCR cDNA molecules. Specific primers in the conserved constant-segment region were used to synthesize first-strand cDNA for the TCR alpha and beta chains. To control for contamination, every cDNA library was double barcoded, receiving both a SMART-Mk sample barcode and Illumina barcodes. TruSeq adapter sequences along with Illumina sample barcodes were introduced in two successive PCR steps. The Illumina HiSeq platform was used with custom primers to sequence TCR alpha and beta cDNA libraries. Turning to the authors' computational methods: Unique molecular identifiers were extracted from raw reads with MiGEC, and CDR3 positions were determined with MiXCR. Recombination models were inferred per individual with the repgenHMM and IGoR tools using an EM algorithm. Shared clonotypes were analyzed with the tcR package in R, and sharing was normalized by the product of cloneset sizes. To study raw recombination free of thymic and clonal selection effects, out-of-frame nonproductive sequences were analyzed. The public reads were quality trimmed at Q25 with fastp and then assembled into clones with MiXCR by TCRdb, keeping productive beta chains. Rows merge per CDR3 protein into single entries with the most common DNA and genes. For this entry, the V and J calls and clone size follow TCRdb and not the study's own pipeline. The sample has about 810,000 distinct CDR3 sequences on record, 12% of them singletons. The top ten clonotypes cover around 1.6% of the sample.

This clonotype showed up just a few times. The antigen this receptor binds is unknown. No much larger clone is present one base from it, and per-base qualities are unavailable. Here is what the overall study found, with its caveats: Out-of-frame TCR alpha sequences shared between twins showed an excess of low generation-probability sequences compared with coincidental sharing between unrelated individuals. Because the same donors could not be followed over many years, conclusions were based on cross-sectional statistical analysis. Out-of-frame TCR alpha sharing in monozygotic twins was systematically underestimated by recombination models, whereas sharing between unrelated individuals was in agreement with the recombination models. In beta out-of-frame sequences, excess twin sharing was weaker, because having fewer shared sequences lowered the signal-to-noise ratio. Fewer insertions were carried by abundant cord blood beta clonotypes; a weaker similar trend was observed in young adult naive repertoires, while no such trend was observed in memory repertoires. Zero-insertion analyses could be partly confounded by invariant T cells such as MAIT and iNKT, although diverse VJ usage argued against such confounding for most clonotypes.

Reading the germline V gene gives CDR1 SGHRS and CDR2 YFSETQ. From its cysteine to its phenylalanine, the CDR3 spans 14 amino acids. The read is trimmed to its CDR3 DNA, 42 bases read in frame from base 1. V trim: 4 bases; J trim: 9 bases; unmatched bases: 13. Only healthy Caucasian donors were included. Three pairs of female monozygotic twins, all aged about 18 to 30 years, made up the twin cohort. RNA for TCR libraries was isolated from peripheral blood mononuclear cells. The data were also submitted as part of a second study, on yellow fever vaccine responses in identical twins. Looking at the second paper: The T cell response to vaccination in identical twins was reported by the authors to appear partly convergent and partly personalized. The study precisely tracked vaccine-responding T cell clones in identical twins.

The sequencing sample was made of PBMCs. Recombination linked TRBV5-1 to TRBJ2-7; the junction holds 7 bases that match TRBD1. This clonotype was sampled from a woman younger than 35 in good health. The nucleotides read TGCGCCAGCAGCGGGGAACACAGGGGTACGAGGCAGTACTTC. Its product reads: CASSGEHRGTRQYF.